Only a few counts were recorded for the clone carrying this T cell receptor (beta chain). The antigen is unknown. With 0 bases removed from V and 0 bases from J, the gap between germline ends came to 2 bases. CDR3 length: 13 amino acids. From germline, CDR1 is SGDLS and CDR2 YYNGEE. These data come from a study of T cells in Graves' hyperthyroidism and ophthalmopathy. Whole-study findings and limits: Most thyroid-expanded clonotypes above 0.001 were also found in blood.

RNA transcripts gave rise to amplified TCR beta CDR3 regions. Initially, a first-round RT-PCR of the TCR CDR3 employed the HTBI primer set. TCRdb recomputed calls from the multiplex PCR reads with MiXCR, one row per CDR3 protein. This table holds some 380,000 distinct CDR3 sequences, 13% found once. Patients were aged 18 to 65, had disease duration under 2 months, and had newly diagnosed hyperthyroidism. The sequencing input was blood. The chain carries TRBV9 and TRBJ2-3; D not certain. The TCR sequence derives from a man aged 30 to 39 with Graves' hyperthyroidism that later progressed to Graves' ophthalmopathy. The CDR3 reads CASSVASTDTQYF. CDR3 sequence (DNA): TGTGCCAGCAGCGTAGCCAGCACAGATACGCAGTATTTT.